The 21 T cell receptor beta chains listed next were all sequenced from one sample in a study of response to subunit inactivated influenza vaccine. TCRdb reprocessed the RT-PCR reads with MiXCR, giving one entry per CDR3 protein. The sample holds under 950,000 distinct CDR3 sequences; approximately 21% are singletons and the top ten take 9.5% to 13%. The material sequenced was PBMCs from blood, taken 4 to 6 days after vaccination. The receptors derive from a man aged 50 to 59 who received an inactivated influenza vaccine.

This clonotype was seen at least ten times. The chain carries TRBV20-1 and TRBJ1-6; 7 positions match TRBD1. Germline trimming cut 3 bases from V and 16 bases from J; bases unmatched to any gene: 18. CDR3 length: 15 residues. Looked up from germline, CDR1 is DFQATT and CDR2 is SNEGSKA (reference sequence). The CDR3 region has the DNA TGCAGTGCTAGCCGTGGACAGGACTCGCTCAGGAGGCTCCACTTT. Encoded protein: CSASRGQDSLRRLHF.

The V and J genes are TRBV20-1 and TRBJ2-7; D unclear. This CDR3 has 12 residues. V gave up 3 bases and J gave up 3 bases, with 9 bases separating them. CDR1 DFQATT and CDR2 SNEGSKA come from the germline V gene (reference sequence). The CDR3 region has the DNA TGCAGTGCTAGGGGCAGGAACTACGAGCAGTACTTC. This gives the protein CSARGRNYEQYF.

The chain recombines TRBV6-1 with TRBJ2-2; possible D gene TRBD1, 6 bases. The CDR3 spans 15 residues. Germline V gene data show CDR1 as MNHNS and CDR2 as SASEGT. V was pared by 7 bases and J by 4 bases, with 16 bases between. CDR3 in DNA: TGTGCCAGCAATCCACAGGGACGGGGCACCGGGGAGCTGTTTTTT. Translating it yields CASNPQGRGTGELFF.

This clonotype was seen a few times. V and J are TRBV29-1 and TRBJ1-1; TRBD1 might be the D (6 bases). V was pared by 7 bases and J by 2 bases, with 17 bases between. There are 14 residues in the CDR3. CDR1 is SQVTM, CDR2 ANQGSEA, per germline. The CDR3: CSGRIGGTNTEAFF. The DNA of the CDR3 is TGCAGCGGCCGGATTGGCGGGACAAACACTGAAGCTTTCTTT.

The CDR3: CASLGAFPYEQYF. CDR3 sequence (DNA): TGTGCCAGCTTGGGGGCCTTCCCCTACGAGCAGTACTTC. V usage is TRBV2 and J usage is TRBJ2-7; TRBD1 might be the D (6 bases). The CDR3 runs 13 residues. V lost 8 bases and J 2 bases, leaving 13 bases between the germline ends. Germline-derived CDR1 and CDR2 are SNHLY and FYNNEI.

The V call is TRBV7-2, the J call TRBJ2-7; no definite D call. V was clipped by 1 base and J by 2 bases, with 12 bases between them. The CDR3 is 15 amino acids. The germline CDR1 and CDR2 sequences are SGHTA and FQGNSA. CDR3 bases: TGTGCCAGCAGCTTAGACCTTACTACAACCTACGAGCAGTACTTC. Amino acids: CASSLDLTTTYEQYF.

This chain links TRBV28 with TRBJ2-3; possibly TRBD2 for D (6 bases). V was pared by 4 bases and J by 6 bases, with 14 bases between. This CDR3 has 14 residues. CDR1 is MDHEN, CDR2 SYDVKM, per germline. CDR3 sequence: CASSSAGSRDTQYF. The CDR3 DNA reads as TGTGCCAGCAGTTCGGCCGGGAGCAGGGATACGCAGTATTTT.

This clonotype was recorded a few times. The V call is TRBV4-3, the J call TRBJ2-5; 9 bases match TRBD1. The germline gives CDR1 LGHNA, CDR2 YSLEER. The junction had 6 bases not matched to a gene; V was cut back by 2 bases and J by 5 bases. The CDR3 contains 15 residues. The CDR3 region has the DNA TGCGCCAGCAGCCAATCCACAGGGGGCAGTGAGACCCAGTACTTC. Its translation is CASSQSTGGSETQYF.

This clonotype was counted a few times. V usage is TRBV20-1 and J usage is TRBJ2-1; 8 bases match TRBD2. Germline CDR1 and CDR2: DFQATT and SNEGSKA (reference sequence). V trimming: 3 bases; J trimming: 7 bases; junction bases outside the gene matches: 5. The CDR3 is 13 residues long. DNA for the CDR3: TGCAGTGCTAGCGGGAGGGCGGGGAATGAGCAGTTCTTC. Residues: CSASGRAGNEQFF.

This clonotype was detected a few times. V gene TRBV5-1 combines with J gene TRBJ2-7; 8 bases match TRBD1. Germline V gene lookup returns CDR1 SGHRS and CDR2 YFSETQ. The trim removed 1 base at V and 5 bases at J, leaving 5 bases unmatched. This CDR3 contains 14 residues. CDR3 region: CASSLNRGEDEQYF. The CDR3 DNA follows: TGCGCCAGCAGCTTGAACAGGGGGGAGGACGAGCAGTACTTC.

The rearrangement joins TRBV15 to TRBJ1-5; 9 nucleotides match TRBD1. The trim removed 3 bases at V and 8 bases at J, leaving 5 bases unmatched. From germline, CDR1 is LNHNV and CDR2 YYDKDF (reference sequence). The CDR3 is 14 amino acids. This chain's CDR3 is CATSRNRGREPQHF. In DNA, the CDR3 is TGTGCCACCAGCAGGAACAGGGGGCGTGAGCCCCAGCATTTT.

This clonotype has just one count. The V and J genes are TRBV7-9 and TRBJ2-7; 8 positions match TRBD1. J gave up 2 bases and V 5 bases, and 8 bases lay outside the gene matches. The CDR3 is 15 amino acids. Germline V CDR1 and CDR2: SEHNR, FQNEAQ (reference sequence). The CDR3 is CASSVTTGDAYEQYF. CDR3 in DNA: TGTGCCAGCAGCGTAACGACAGGGGATGCCTACGAGCAGTACTTC.

The CDR3 DNA reads as TGCAGCCGTTGTAGGAGGGGGCGCTTCTTC. Translation: CSRCRRGRFF. V is TRBV29-1 and J is TRBJ2-1, with D possibly TRBD1 on 7 matching bases. This CDR3 has 10 amino acids. CDR1 and CDR2 (germline): SQVTM, ANQGSEA. V gave up 8 bases and J gave up 16 bases, with 18 bases separating them.

The rearrangement uses TRBV24-1 and TRBJ2-1, with 10 positions matching TRBD1. Trimming took 4 bases from V and 9 from J; bases not matched to a gene: 14. Germline V gene sequence: CDR1 KGHDR, CDR2 SFDVKD. The CDR3 loop spans 17 amino acids. This chain's CDR3 is CATSDRRADRGSGEQFF. DNA for the CDR3: TGTGCCACCAGTGACCGACGCGCGGACAGGGGGTCGGGTGAGCAGTTCTTC.

This clonotype was seen more than once but under ten times. The genes are TRBV6-1 and TRBJ2-1, with a weak D call TRBD2 (5 bases). Trimming shortened V by 5 bases and J by 0 bases, and 20 bases separated the two germline ends. Per the germline V gene, CDR1 is MNHNS and CDR2 is SASEGT. This CDR3 region has 18 residues. CDR3 protein: CASSPTSPDLISYNEQFF. DNA for the CDR3: TGTGCCAGCAGTCCAACCTCCCCGGACTTAATCTCCTACAATGAGCAGTTCTTC.

This clonotype was seen at least ten times. The J gene is TRBJ1-2, the V gene TRBV12-3 or TRBV12-4; no clear D. The CDR3 totals 14 residues. Deletions cut 9 bases from V and 2 bases from J, with 16 bases between. The CDR3 region is CASAPGPKNYGYTF. The CDR3 DNA is TGTGCCAGTGCCCCCGGGCCTAAAAACTATGGCTACACCTTC.

CDR3 nucleotide sequence: TGTGCCAGCAGCTTTAGATATACAGGGAGAGATACGCAGTATTTT. Protein: CASSFRYTGRDTQYF. This chain joins TRBV11-2 and TRBJ2-3; D may be TRBD1 (6 bases). This CDR3 comprises 15 residues. Deletions cut 3 bases from V and 5 bases from J, with 15 bases between. Per germline, CDR1 SGHAT and CDR2 FQNNGV.

This clonotype was seen repeatedly, ten times or more. The chain is built from TRBV2 and TRBJ2-7; D unclear. From germline, CDR1 is SNHLY and CDR2 FYNNEI. The CDR3 covers 13 residues. V was cut by 4 bases and J by 6 bases, with 13 bases left in between. The chain's CDR3 is CASSAGFQTEQYF. Written as DNA, the CDR3 is TGTGCCAGCAGTGCGGGCTTCCAGACCGAGCAGTACTTC.

This clonotype was counted only a few times. This chain joins TRBV5-1 and TRBJ2-7; the match to TRBD1 covers 7 bases. Germline CDR1 is SGHRS and CDR2 is YFSETQ. Trimming took 4 bases from V and 2 from J; bases not matched to a gene: 12. The CDR3 runs 16 residues. CDR3 in DNA: TGCGCCAGCAGCATAGGGGACAGCTTTCTAGCCTACGAGCAGTACTTC. It is translated as CASSIGDSFLAYEQYF. Supplemented by reference TRBV5-1 and TRBJ2-7, the full variable domain reads KAGVTQTPRYLIKTRGQQVTLSCSPISGHRSVSWYQQTPGQGLQFLFEYFSETQRNKGNFPGRFSGRQFSNSRSEMNVSTLELGDSALYLCASSIGDSFLAYEQYFGPGTRLTVT.

There are many counts of this clonotype. This chain uses TRBV12-3 or TRBV12-4 with TRBJ2-1; no firm D call. V was cut by 5 bases and J by 6 bases, with 5 bases left in between. The CDR3 length is 11 residues. CDR3 sequence (DNA): TGTGCCAGCAGTCGGATCAATGAGCAGTTCTTC. It encodes CASSRINEQFF.

This clonotype has more than one count but fewer than ten. The rearrangement uses TRBV5-1 and TRBJ2-7, with 9 bases fitting TRBD2. V shed 5 bases and J 7 bases; nucleotides not matched to a gene: 16. Germline V lookup: CDR1 SGHRS, CDR2 YFSETQ. The CDR3 runs to 16 residues. The DNA of the CDR3 is TGCGCCAGCAGTACTGGCGGGAGGGCGATAGGGGGGGAGCAGTACTTC. It encodes CASSTGGRAIGGEQYF.